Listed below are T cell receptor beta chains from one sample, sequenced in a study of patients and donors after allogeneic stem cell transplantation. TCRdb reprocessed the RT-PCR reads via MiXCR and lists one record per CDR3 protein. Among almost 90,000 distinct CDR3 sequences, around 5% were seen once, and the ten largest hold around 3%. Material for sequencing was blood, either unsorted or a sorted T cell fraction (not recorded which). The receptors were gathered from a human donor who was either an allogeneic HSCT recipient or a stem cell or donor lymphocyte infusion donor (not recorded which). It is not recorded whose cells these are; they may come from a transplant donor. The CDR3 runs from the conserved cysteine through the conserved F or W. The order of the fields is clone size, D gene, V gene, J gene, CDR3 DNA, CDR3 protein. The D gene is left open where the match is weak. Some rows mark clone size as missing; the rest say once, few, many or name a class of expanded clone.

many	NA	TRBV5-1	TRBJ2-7	TGCGCCAGCACGGAGGGGCTCGAGCAGTACTTC	CASTEGLEQYF
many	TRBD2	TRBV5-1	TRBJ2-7	TGCGCCAGCAGCTTGTCCCGGGGGGCCTACGAGCAGTACTTC	CASSLSRGAYEQYF
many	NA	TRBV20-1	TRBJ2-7	TGCAGTGCTAGAGATTCCTTCGCAGGACTCTACGAGCAGTACTTC	CSARDSFAGLYEQYF
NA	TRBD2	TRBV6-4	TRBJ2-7	TGTGCCAGCAAGGGCGGGAGCAGGTACGAGCAGTACTTC	CASKGGSRYEQYF
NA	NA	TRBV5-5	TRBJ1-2	TGTGCCAGCAGCTTTTATATCCGGGCGGGAGACTATGGCTACACCTTC	CASSFYIRAGDYGYTF
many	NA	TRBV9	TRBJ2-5	TGTGCCAGCAGCGTAGAAGAGGGTTTGGGGGAGACCCAGTACTTC	CASSVEEGLGETQYF
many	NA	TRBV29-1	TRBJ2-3	TGCAGCGTTGATTTTGGGACCCCCGATACGCAGTATTTT	CSVDFGTPDTQYF
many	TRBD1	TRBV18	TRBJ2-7	TGTGCCAGCTTTTCCGGAGGACAGGGGTACGAGCAGTACTTC	CASFSGGQGYEQYF
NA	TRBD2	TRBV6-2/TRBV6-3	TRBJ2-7	TGTGCCAGCAACGGACTAGCGGGAGAGCGCTACGAGCAGTACTTC	CASNGLAGERYEQYF
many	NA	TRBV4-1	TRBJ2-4	TGCGCCAGCAGCCCCATCAACCGAGGGAAAAACATTCAGTACTTC	CASSPINRGKNIQYF
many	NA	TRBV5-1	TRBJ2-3	TGCGCCAGCAGCTTGGACTCCGGTTCCGATACGCAGTATTTT	CASSLDSGSDTQYF
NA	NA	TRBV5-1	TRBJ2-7	TGCGCCAGCAGCTTGGTAAGCGGTGGTAACTACGAGCAGTACTTC	CASSLVSGGNYEQYF
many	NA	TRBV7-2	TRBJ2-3	TGTGCCAGCAGCCCGGGCCTCACAGATACGCAGTATTTT	CASSPGLTDTQYF
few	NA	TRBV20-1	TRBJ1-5	TGCAGTGCTAGAACCGGGGGGGAAAATCAGCCCCAGCATTTT	CSARTGGENQPQHF